The TCR beta chain described here comes from a study of HIV-infected patients and healthy controls. TCRdb reprocessed the 5' RACE reads via MiXCR and lists one record per CDR3 protein. Of about 70,000 distinct CDR3 sequences in the sample, approximately 15% were seen once. Trimming cost V 5 bases and J 2 bases; bases outside gene matches: 7. The CDR3 sequence is 16 residues long. Germline CDR1 SEHNR, CDR2 FQNEAQ (reference sequence). This clonotype was sampled from a human donor in good health. V and J are TRBV7-9 and TRBJ1-3; 9 bases map to TRBD1. The specimen was CD4+ T cells from blood. The CDR3 reads CASSRRDRATGNTIYF. CDR3 nucleotides: TGTGCCAGCAGCCGCCGGGACAGGGCTACTGGAAACACCATATATTTT.